The 4 T cell receptor beta chains in this list originate from one sample, sequenced in a study of cytomegalovirus exposure and HLA in healthy donors. The PCR made use of 60 Vbeta and 13 Jbeta primers. TCRdb's copy holds only in-frame clones and misses some; the assay was immunoSEQ multiplex PCR. Of roughly 80,000 clones listed, roughly 79% were seen once; the top ten hold around 1.8%. The sample taken for sequencing was PBMCs. Receptors were obtained from a woman in her 30s in good health and CMV-seronegative.

J is TRBJ1-2 and V is TRBV6-1, with 7 bases matching TRBD1. V trimming: 5 bases; J trimming: 8 bases; junction bases outside the gene matches: 11. This CDR3 contains 14 residues. Germline CDR1 and CDR2: MNHNS and SASEGT. The CDR3 sequence is CASSFRQGGWGYTF. The CDR3 nucleotides read TGTGCCAGCAGTTTTAGGCAGGGGGGCTGGGGCTACACCTTC.

The chain recombines TRBV10-2 with TRBJ1-3, with TRBD1 matching 10 bases. The junction had 5 bases not matched to a gene; V was cut back by 6 bases and J by 6 bases. Germline lookup yields CDR1 WSHSY and CDR2 SAAADI. The CDR3 loop spans 14 amino acids. CDR3 nucleotide sequence: TGCGCCAGCAGAGACAGGGGGCTAGAAAACACCATATATTTT. Protein sequence: CASRDRGLENTIYF.

The gene calls are TRBV6-5 and TRBJ2-5, with 12 bases that match TRBD2. The CDR3 totals 15 residues. CDR1 MNHEY and CDR2 SVGAGI come from the germline V gene. The V and J ends lost 5 bases and 5 bases, in that order; junction bases with no gene match: 6. The CDR3 reads CASSPQTSGSETQYF. As DNA, the CDR3 is TGTGCCAGCAGTCCACAGACTAGCGGGAGTGAGACCCAGTACTTC.

The chain carries TRBV7-2 and TRBJ2-2, with 8 bases that match TRBD1. The CDR3 is 16 amino acids. V lost 6 bases to trimming and J lost 1 base; unmatched junction nucleotides: 7. Per the germline V gene, CDR1 is SGHTA and CDR2 is FQGNSA. This CDR3 reads CASRDPGTGNTGELFF. The CDR3 DNA is TGTGCCAGCAGGGACCCCGGGACAGGGAACACCGGGGAGCTGTTTTTT.